This T cell receptor beta chain appears in the sequencing data of a study of human CD8 memory T cell subsets (dated by TCRdb to 2020 to 2022). Study-level background: To assess clonal relationships, the TCRbeta repertoires of stem-like (TSTEM), progenitor exhausted-like (TPEX) and effector memory CD8+ T cell subsets were compared. Six donors each provided TSTEM, TPEX and effector memory subsets, and TCRbeta repertoires were obtained from all six.

Including cysteine and phenylalanine, the CDR3 has 15 amino acids. DNA was not recorded. A Human TCR Profiling Kit was used to prepare UMI-labeled 5' RACE TCRbeta libraries. The same number of PCR cycles was used to prepare all TCRbeta libraries in parallel. As for how the authors treated the data: Between about 2,600 and 18,000 functional CDR3beta clonotypes were contained in each TCRbeta library. MIGEC 1.2.9 was used for UMI extraction and consensus assembly, with a minimum of three reads required per UMI. MiXCR 3.0.3 was used to extract the in-frame CDR3beta repertoires. Diversity metrics were computed in VDJtools 1.2.1 after downsampling each sample to 42,000 randomly selected UMIs. For each sample pair, the repertoire overlap metrics D, R and F2 were calculated in VDJtools using the top 3,000 clones. The reads, reprocessed by TCRdb, yield one row per CDR3 protein sequence and no DNA. These V and J calls originate from TCRdb's pipeline instead of the authors' own analysis. The sample's table lists a count of about 4,700 distinct CDR3 sequences. Clones ranked in the top ten supply 30% to 40% of the sample.

No count is given, but going by its frequency this clonotype is medium-sized (0.01 to 0.1%). Its antigen is still unknown. Peripheral blood mononuclear cells were isolated from healthy donor buffy coats by density gradient separation. In the study, negative magnetic separation with EasySep or MojoSort CD8+ T cell isolation kits was used to enrich total CD8+ T cells. For each subset, total RNA was extracted using an RNeasy Mini Kit from duplicate vials of approximately 160,000 sorted CD8+ T cells. PBMCs were used either fresh or after being cryopreserved in fetal bovine serum containing approximately 10% DMSO. Fluorescence-activated cell sorting on a FACSAria III was used to sort the CD8+ T cell subsets to purity. General conclusions and limits of the study: The stem-like TSTEM and TPEX subsets each shared clonotypes with effector memory cells, but the TSTEM and TPEX repertoires had minimal overlap with each other, suggesting distinct antigen spectra. Greater repertoire diversity in TSTEM than in TPEX subsets was suggested by Chao1 estimates, potentially reflecting a broader range of specificities. Normalized Shannon-Wiener diversity was similarly high in the TSTEM and TPEX subsets, while the effector memory subsets were comparatively less diverse. Only TCRbeta chains were sequenced, and the repertoire comparisons were based on about six donors and tested using paired t-tests with Bonferroni correction.

Sample: CD8+ T cells from PBMCs. This TCR derives from a human donor in good health. This receptor chain uses TRBV12-3 or TRBV12-4 and TRBJ2-1; the D gene TCRdb calls, TRBD2, cannot be checked with no DNA. The encoded CDR3 is CASSDLAEPYNEQFF.